This paragraph reports one T cell receptor (beta chain). The target antigen is unknown. This entry is derived from a study of cytomegalovirus exposure and HLA in healthy donors. Whole-study findings and limits: As a later analysis revealed, most CMV-associated TCR beta chains appeared HLA-restricted.

V dropped 0 bases and J dropped 10 bases, with 13 bases sitting between them. Germline V gene lookup returns CDR1 LGHNA and CDR2 YSLEER. The CDR3 contains 14 residues. Vbeta (60) and Jbeta (13) primers were used in the PCR. Profiling relied on immunoSEQ multiplex PCR, and the TCRdb table lists in-frame clones only, not all of them. This sample has roughly 120,000 clones, with 50% to 70% found just once. The sequenced sample was PBMCs. This clonotype originated in a woman between 40 and 50 years old in good health and CMV-seropositive. This chain connects TRBV4-3 to TRBJ1-5, with a weak D call TRBD1 (5 bases). CDR3 in amino acids: CASSQDQAGTPQHF. CDR3 sequence (DNA): TGCGCCAGCAGCCAAGATCAAGCGGGGACCCCCCAGCATTTT.